The 4 T cell receptor beta chains presented below share a single source sample, sequenced in a study of blood T cells in healthy people across ages. The second PCR ran roughly 6 to 11 cycles with a sample-barcoded 5' primer and J-beta primers. TCRdb analysed the 5' RACE reads with MiXCR anew, one entry per CDR3 protein. This sample has 1.5 million to 2 million distinct CDR3 sequences, with about 28% found just once. The specimen sequenced was blood. Receptors were obtained from a woman in her twenties or thirties in good health.

In its sample, this clonotype was seen a few times. The chain carries TRBV6-2 or TRBV6-3 and TRBJ2-5; D assignment may be TRBD1 or TRBD2 (5 bases each). The V gene's germline CDR1 is MNHEY and CDR2 SVGEGT. This CDR3 has 15 amino acids. With 1 base removed from V and 4 bases from J, the gap between germline ends came to 13 bases. The CDR3 region has the DNA TGTGCCAGCAGTTACTTGTTACAGGCGGGAGAGACCCAGTACTTC. Translated, it gives CASSYLLQAGETQYF.

This clonotype was recorded a few times. This chain links TRBV6-6 with TRBJ2-2; 7 bases map to TRBD1. Germline-derived CDR1 and CDR2 are MNHNY and SVGAGI (reference sequence). J was trimmed by 5 bases and V by 6 bases; bases with no gene match: 6. The CDR3 sequence is 14 residues long. The CDR3 DNA follows: TGTGCCAGCAGGGCGACAGGGAATACCGGGGAGCTGTTTTTT. This translates into CASRATGNTGELFF.

This sequence joins TRBV7-8 and TRBJ2-7; D gene unclear. Trimming took off 5 bases at V and 7 bases at J, with 18 bases between the two ends. Germline V gives CDR1 SGHVS, CDR2 FQNEAQ. The CDR3 has 14 residues. The DNA of the CDR3 is TGTGCCAGCAGCCTCAGTCAAGGGCGTAATGAGCAGTACTTC. It encodes CASSLSQGRNEQYF.

The rearrangement joins TRBV2 to TRBJ2-3; 11 bases are shared with TRBD2. CDR1 and CDR2 (germline): SNHLY, FYNNEI. The V segment lost 4 bases and the J segment 9 bases; nucleotides outside the gene matches: 6. The CDR3 runs 14 residues. CDR3 region: CASSGGLAEGTQYF. The CDR3 DNA sequence: TGTGCCAGCAGTGGGGGACTAGCGGAGGGCACGCAGTATTTT.